This T cell receptor (beta chain) is drawn from a study of T cells in women clearing cervical HPV infection. Study context: Only a few women had HLA typing results available.

Only in-frame clones appear in the TCRdb table, and some are missing; sequencing was by immunoSEQ multiplex PCR. In all, the sample yields tens of thousands of clones. The sequencing input was blood buffy coat. This TCR derives from a woman aged 18-70 years with a cervical HPV16 infection that either progressed to CIN3+ or cleared (not recorded which).

The CDR3 spells CASKFRDSLNQPQHF. The CDR3 bases that were read are TGTGCCAGTAAGTTCCGGGACAGCCTCAATCAGCCC. The chain uses TRBV19 and TRBJ1-5, with 7 bases identical to TRBD1. The sequence runs out 3 residues before the end of the CDR3; the remainder is reconstructed from the germline J gene. This CDR3 has 15 residues. The junction had 9 bases not matched to a gene; V was cut back by 7 bases and J by 3 bases. In germline, CDR1 is LNHDA, CDR2 SQIVND (reference sequence).